A selection of T cell receptor beta chains follows, all from one sample in a study of T cell responses to AZD1222 COVID-19 vaccine. Sequencing used immunoSEQ multiplex PCR; TCRdb keeps in-frame clones, though not all of them. The sample has more than 150,000 clones, 85% to 90% seen once; the top ten hold about 8.9%. The starting material was peripheral blood, obtained 28 days after the second AZD1222 dose. These TCRs come from an adult who received the AZD1222 COVID-19 vaccine. Both conserved end residues are part of each CDR3. Each record gives: clone size, V gene, J gene, D gene, CDR3 DNA, CDR3 protein. D genes are given only for firm matches. Only some rows state a clone size, as once, few, many or a class for expanded clones.

NA,TRBV9,TRBJ1-2,NA,TGTGCCAGCAGCCTTGACGGCTATGGCTACACCTTC,CASSLDGYGYTF
NA,TRBV12-3/TRBV12-4,TRBJ2-1,NA,TGTGCCAGCAGTTTAGGAGGAGGTGAGCAGTTCTTC,CASSLGGGEQFF
NA,TRBV7-8,TRBJ1-1,TRBD1,TGTGCCAGCAGCTTAGGGTCAGGGGGCTATACTGAAGCTTTCTTT,CASSLGSGGYTEAFF
NA,TRBV12-3/TRBV12-4,TRBJ2-2,NA,TGTGCCAGCAGTTTTCAGGGGCGGGAGGAGCTGTTTTTT,CASSFQGREELFF
few,TRBV5-1,TRBJ2-7,NA,TGCGCCAGCAGCTCCACAGGGAAGTCCTCCTCCTACGAGCAGTACTTC,CASSSTGKSSSYEQYF
once,TRBV12-3/TRBV12-4,TRBJ1-2,NA,TGTGCCAGCAGTTTACAGGGAACGAATGGCTACACCTTC,CASSLQGTNGYTF
once,TRBV7-9,TRBJ2-3,NA,TGTGCCAGCAGCTTTAGGCGTGGCAACACAGATACGCAGTATTTT,CASSFRRGNTDTQYF
NA,TRBV19,TRBJ2-5,NA,TGTGCCAGTAGCAGGGCTCGAGAGACCCAGTACTTC,CASSRARETQYF
NA,TRBV24-1,TRBJ1-3,NA,TGTGCCACCAGTGATCCCACAACTTCAACCATATATTTT,CATSDPTTSTIYF
NA,TRBV11-2,TRBJ1-5,NA,TGTGCCATCATTCGGCAGGGGTACTTTAGCAATCAGCCCCAGCATTTT,CAIIRQGYFSNQPQHF
NA,TRBV7-2,TRBJ1-2,NA,TGTGCCAGCAGCTTACAAGGGATGCGAGGCTACACCTTC,CASSLQGMRGYTF
NA,TRBV4-3,TRBJ2-7,TRBD1,TGCGCCAGCAGCCAAGAACAGGGGCCCTACGAGCAGTACTTC,CASSQEQGPYEQYF
NA,TRBV30,TRBJ1-2,NA,TGTGCCTGGAGTTCCGGGACCAGACCCGGCTACACCTTC,CAWSSGTRPGYTF
NA,TRBV5-1,TRBJ2-4,TRBD1,TGCGCCAGCAGCTTAACAGGGGAAAACATTCAGTACTTC,CASSLTGENIQYF
once,TRBV5-4,TRBJ2-3,NA,TGTGCCAGCAGCTTGGGATACAGGACGAGGACAGATACGCAGTATTTT,CASSLGYRTRTDTQYF
once,TRBV7-9,TRBJ1-2,TRBD1,TGTGCCAGCAGCTTAGAGGGGGCGCTTGGCTACACCTTC,CASSLEGALGYTF
NA,TRBV28,TRBJ1-5,TRBD1,TGTGCCAGCACCCAGGGGGGGGCCACTAATCAGCCCCAGCATTTT,CASTQGGATNQPQHF
NA,TRBV19,TRBJ1-5,TRBD1,TGTGCCAGTAGTCAACGGACAGGAGCTAGCAATCAGCCCCAGCATTTT,CASSQRTGASNQPQHF
many,TRBV7-8,TRBJ2-7,TRBD2,TGTGCCAGCAACCTGGGGGTAGCGGGAGGCGAGCAGTACTTC,CASNLGVAGGEQYF
NA,TRBV28,TRBJ1-5,NA,TGTGCCAGCAGTCTGGGTCGAGGCCAGCCCCAGCATTTT,CASSLGRGQPQHF
NA,TRBV3-1/TRBV3-2,TRBJ1-6,NA,TGTGCCAGCAGCCAAAACTTAGATTCACCCCTCCACTTT,CASSQNLDSPLHF
NA,TRBV3-1/TRBV3-2,TRBJ1-6,NA,TGTGCCAGCAGCCAAGGACCTAATTCACCCCTCCACTTT,CASSQGPNSPLHF
NA,TRBV19,TRBJ2-2,NA,TGTGCCAGTAGTACCCCCGTGGGGACCGGGGAGCTGTTTTTT,CASSTPVGTGELFF
NA,TRBV5-1,TRBJ2-3,NA,TGCGCCAGCAGCTTGGCCCGGGACTTCACAGATACGCAGTATTTT,CASSLARDFTDTQYF
NA,TRBV3-1/TRBV3-2,TRBJ2-5,TRBD2,TGTGCCAGCAGCCCGGGACTAGCGGGAACTATAGAGACCCAGTACTTC,CASSPGLAGTIETQYF
NA,TRBV30,TRBJ1-1,NA,TGTGCCTGGAGGGGTCGGACCCCGGGGCAAGCTTTCTTT,CAWRGRTPGQAFF
NA,TRBV5-1,TRBJ2-2,NA,TGCGCCAGCAGCAACGGGGGCGCGGGGGAGCTGTTTTTT,CASSNGGAGELFF
NA,TRBV11-2,TRBJ2-3,NA,TGTGCCAGCAGCCCTGGAGCGGAGCAGATCACAGATACGCAGTATTTT,CASSPGAEQITDTQYF
NA,TRBV15,TRBJ1-5,TRBD1,TGTGCCACCAGCAGAGAGCGGACAGGGGGGCGTCAGCCCCAGCATTTT,CATSRERTGGRQPQHF
NA,TRBV15,TRBJ2-4,NA,TGTGCCACCAGCAGAGACGGACAGTCAAACATTCAGTACTTC,CATSRDGQSNIQYF
NA,TRBV7-2,TRBJ2-1,NA,TGTGCCAGCAGCTCTAACAGGGCGGGTAGGAATGAGCAGTTCTTC,CASSSNRAGRNEQFF
NA,TRBV7-6,TRBJ2-7,NA,TGTGCCAGCAGCCCAGGACCCCAGGGCATCTACGAGCAGTACTTC,CASSPGPQGIYEQYF
NA,TRBV6-2/TRBV6-3,TRBJ2-7,TRBD2,TGTGCCAGCAGTTACGCAGCGGGAGCCCCCTACGAGCAGTACTTC,CASSYAAGAPYEQYF
NA,TRBV3-1/TRBV3-2,TRBJ1-2,TRBD1,TGTGCCAGCAGCCAAGTCCTTGGACAGGGGGCGCGGGGCTACACCTTC,CASSQVLGQGARGYTF
NA,TRBV6-6,TRBJ1-1,NA,TGTGCCAGCAGTTACGGCCAGATGAACACTGAAGCTTTCTTT,CASSYGQMNTEAFF
NA,TRBV4-2,TRBJ2-7,NA,TGTGCCAGCAGCTCTGGATTGGGGCGCTACGAGCAGTACTTC,CASSSGLGRYEQYF
once,TRBV28,TRBJ1-2,NA,TGTGCCAGCAGTTTATGGGGCAGGGGAATTGCTAGCTACACCTTC,CASSLWGRGIASYTF
NA,TRBV19,TRBJ2-5,NA,TGTGCCAGTAGTATAGAAGGAGGAGGGGCCCAGTACTTC,CASSIEGGGAQYF
NA,TRBV27,TRBJ2-7,TRBD2,TGTGCCAGCAACTCCCTAGCGGGCGGGGGAAACGAGCAGTACTTC,CASNSLAGGGNEQYF
once,TRBV5-1,TRBJ2-5,NA,TGCGCCAGCAGCCCGTTCCAAGGAAAAGAGACCCAGTACTTC,CASSPFQGKETQYF
NA,TRBV3-1/TRBV3-2,TRBJ1-3,TRBD1,TGTGCCAGCAGCCGAGGAACGACAGGGGTTGGAAACACCATATATTTT,CASSRGTTGVGNTIYF
once,TRBV20-1,TRBJ2-1,TRBD2,TGCAGTGCTAGTTGGGGCCTAGCGGATAATGAGCAGTTCTTC,CSASWGLADNEQFF
NA,TRBV5-4,TRBJ2-3,NA,TGTGCCAGCAGCTCAGACGGGGCTGTCGGAGATACGCAGTATTTT,CASSSDGAVGDTQYF
NA,TRBV15,TRBJ2-1,NA,TGTGCCGCCTCGGAGGGGAGCCTAAACTACAATGAGCAGTTCTTC,CAASEGSLNYNEQFF
NA,TRBV6-5,TRBJ2-7,TRBD2,TGTGCCAGCAGTTACGGAGGACTAGGTTCCTACGAGCAGTACTTC,CASSYGGLGSYEQYF